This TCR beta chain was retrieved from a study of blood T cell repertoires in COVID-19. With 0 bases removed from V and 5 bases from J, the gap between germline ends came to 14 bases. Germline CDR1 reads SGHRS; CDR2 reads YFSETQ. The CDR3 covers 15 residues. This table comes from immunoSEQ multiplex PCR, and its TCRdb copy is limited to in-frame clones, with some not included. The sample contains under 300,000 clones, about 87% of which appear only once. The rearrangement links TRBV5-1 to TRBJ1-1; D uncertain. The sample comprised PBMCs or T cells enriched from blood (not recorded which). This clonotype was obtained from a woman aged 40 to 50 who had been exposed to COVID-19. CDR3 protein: CASSLGTPGRTEAFF. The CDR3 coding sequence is TGCGCCAGCAGCTTGGGGACGCCGGGGAGGACTGAAGCTTTCTTT.